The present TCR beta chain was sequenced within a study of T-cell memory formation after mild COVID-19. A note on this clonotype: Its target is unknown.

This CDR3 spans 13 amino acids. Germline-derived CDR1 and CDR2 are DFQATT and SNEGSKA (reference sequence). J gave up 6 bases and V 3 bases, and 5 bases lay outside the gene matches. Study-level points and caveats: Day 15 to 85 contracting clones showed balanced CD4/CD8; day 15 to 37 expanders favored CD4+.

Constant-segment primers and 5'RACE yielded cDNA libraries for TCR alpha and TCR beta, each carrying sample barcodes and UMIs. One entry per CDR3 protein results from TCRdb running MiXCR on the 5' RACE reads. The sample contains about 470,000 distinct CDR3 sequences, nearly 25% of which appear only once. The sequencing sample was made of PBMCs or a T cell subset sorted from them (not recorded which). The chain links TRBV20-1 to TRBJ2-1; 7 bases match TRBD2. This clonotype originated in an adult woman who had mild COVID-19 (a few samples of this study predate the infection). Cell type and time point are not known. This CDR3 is CSASSPGGNEQFF. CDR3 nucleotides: TGCAGTGCTAGTAGCCCGGGGGGCAATGAGCAGTTCTTC.